These T cell receptor beta chains were read from a single sample in a study of CD8 T cells in ankylosing spondylitis. TCRdb re-derived calls from the 5' RACE reads in MiXCR, one entry per CDR3 protein. The table records approximately 540,000 distinct CDR3 sequences, approximately 11% of them present only once. The sample was blood, either unsorted or a sorted T cell fraction (not recorded which). The receptors come from a male donor with ankylosing spondylitis. Both conserved end residues are part of each CDR3. The D gene is left open where the match is weak. The size field is filled for only some rows; it gives once, few, many or a size class.

v_call: TRBV5-1; clone_size: many; d_call: NA; j_call: TRBJ1-2; cdr3_aa: CASSLDGANYGYTF; cdr3_nt: TGCGCCAGCAGCTTGGACGGAGCTAACTATGGCTACACCTTC
v_call: TRBV12-3/TRBV12-4; clone_size: NA; d_call: TRBD1; j_call: TRBJ1-2; cdr3_aa: CASSRTGGMNYGYTF; cdr3_nt: TGTGCCAGCAGTCGGACAGGGGGAATGAACTATGGCTACACCTTC
v_call: TRBV15; clone_size: few; d_call: NA; j_call: TRBJ2-1; cdr3_aa: CATSRPPSGNEQFF; cdr3_nt: TGTGCCACCAGCAGACCCCCCTCGGGCAATGAGCAGTTCTTC
v_call: TRBV7-9; clone_size: NA; d_call: TRBD2; j_call: TRBJ2-3; cdr3_aa: CASSLPRAAGDLVTQYF; cdr3_nt: TGTGCCAGCAGCTTACCCCGGGCAGCGGGAGATCTGGTTACGCAGTATTTT
v_call: TRBV7-2; clone_size: few; d_call: TRBD2; j_call: TRBJ2-3; cdr3_aa: CASSLAAGGIDTQYF; cdr3_nt: TGTGCCAGCAGCTTAGCGGCGGGAGGGATAGATACGCAGTATTTT
v_call: TRBV20-1; clone_size: many; d_call: TRBD2; j_call: TRBJ2-3; cdr3_aa: CSALAELTDTQYF; cdr3_nt: TGCAGTGCCCTAGCGGAACTCACAGATACGCAGTATTTT
v_call: TRBV19; clone_size: few; d_call: NA; j_call: TRBJ1-1; cdr3_aa: CASSRGGRTEAFF; cdr3_nt: TGTGCCAGTAGCCGAGGGGGGCGGACTGAAGCTTTCTTT
v_call: TRBV14; clone_size: NA; d_call: TRBD2; j_call: TRBJ2-2; cdr3_aa: CASSLIPKRLAGGSNTGELFF; cdr3_nt: TGTGCCAGCAGCCTGATCCCGAAACGACTAGCGGGCGGATCGAACACCGGGGAGCTGTTTTTT
v_call: TRBV12-3/TRBV12-4; clone_size: NA; d_call: NA; j_call: TRBJ1-2; cdr3_aa: CASSTGNYGYTF; cdr3_nt: TGTGCCAGCAGCACGGGTAACTATGGCTACACCTTC
v_call: TRBV30; clone_size: few; d_call: NA; j_call: TRBJ1-2; cdr3_aa: CAWSIGAGYGYTF; cdr3_nt: TGTGCCTGGAGTATAGGGGCGGGCTATGGCTACACCTTC
v_call: TRBV15; clone_size: NA; d_call: TRBD2; j_call: TRBJ2-7; cdr3_aa: CATAPGLAGEQYF; cdr3_nt: TGTGCCACAGCTCCGGGACTAGCTGGCGAGCAGTACTTC
v_call: TRBV15; clone_size: many; d_call: NA; j_call: TRBJ1-5; cdr3_aa: CATKASEFEHQPQHF; cdr3_nt: TGTGCCACCAAGGCCTCGGAATTCGAGCATCAGCCCCAGCATTTT
v_call: TRBV27; clone_size: many; d_call: NA; j_call: TRBJ2-3; cdr3_aa: CASSKVRQAPPDTQYF; cdr3_nt: TGTGCCAGCAGTAAGGTGCGGCAGGCCCCCCCAGATACGCAGTATTTT
v_call: TRBV30; clone_size: NA; d_call: NA; j_call: TRBJ1-1; cdr3_aa: CAWMEVNTEAFF; cdr3_nt: TGTGCCTGGATGGAAGTTAACACTGAAGCTTTCTTT
v_call: TRBV9; clone_size: few; d_call: NA; j_call: TRBJ2-4; cdr3_aa: CASSVGPRENIQYF; cdr3_nt: TGTGCCAGCAGCGTTGGCCCCAGGGAGAACATTCAGTACTTC
v_call: TRBV4-1; clone_size: many; d_call: NA; j_call: TRBJ1-2; cdr3_aa: CASSHPADINYGYTF; cdr3_nt: TGCGCCAGCAGCCACCCTGCGGACATTAACTATGGCTACACCTTC
v_call: TRBV5-1; clone_size: NA; d_call: TRBD2; j_call: TRBJ2-3; cdr3_aa: CASSLGGSRGTDTQYF; cdr3_nt: TGCGCCAGCAGCTTGGGCGGGAGCCGTGGCACAGATACGCAGTATTTT
v_call: TRBV12-3/TRBV12-4; clone_size: many; d_call: NA; j_call: TRBJ1-1; cdr3_aa: CASSYSPNTEAFF; cdr3_nt: TGTGCCAGCAGTTACAGCCCCAACACTGAAGCTTTCTTT
v_call: TRBV20-1; clone_size: many; d_call: NA; j_call: TRBJ2-3; cdr3_aa: CSAGRPDRTQYF; cdr3_nt: TGCAGTGCTGGAAGACCCGACAGGACGCAGTATTTT
v_call: TRBV29-1; clone_size: many; d_call: NA; j_call: TRBJ2-1; cdr3_aa: CSVVHRVSYNEQFF; cdr3_nt: TGCAGCGTTGTCCATCGTGTATCCTACAATGAGCAGTTCTTC
v_call: TRBV3-1; clone_size: many; d_call: TRBD1; j_call: TRBJ2-1; cdr3_aa: CASRRLDRDNEQFF; cdr3_nt: TGTGCCAGCAGGCGCCTGGACAGGGACAATGAGCAGTTCTTC
v_call: TRBV20-1; clone_size: few; d_call: NA; j_call: TRBJ1-3; cdr3_aa: CSARDLQNGNTIYF; cdr3_nt: TGCAGTGCTAGAGATCTACAGAATGGAAACACCATATATTTT